This T cell receptor beta chain was identified in a study of T cell repertoires in cytomegalovirus infection. TCRdb re-analysed the reads in MiXCR, keeping a single row per CDR3 protein. This sample has about 300,000 distinct CDR3 sequences, with roughly 23% found just once. The sequencing sample was made of PBMCs. The clonotype comes from a human donor in good health (CMV status not recorded). Some clones in this sample may be carry-over from other donors' samples.

CDR3 loop: CSARGGGSYEQYF. CDR3 sequence (DNA): TGCAGTGCTAGGGGCGGGGGCTCCTACGAGCAGTACTTC. The chain uses TRBV20-1 and TRBJ2-7; 7 bases match TRBD2. Trimming removed 3 bases from V and 0 bases from J; junction bases left unmatched: 2. The CDR3 consists of 13 residues. CDR1 and CDR2 (germline): DFQATT, SNEGSKA (reference sequence).